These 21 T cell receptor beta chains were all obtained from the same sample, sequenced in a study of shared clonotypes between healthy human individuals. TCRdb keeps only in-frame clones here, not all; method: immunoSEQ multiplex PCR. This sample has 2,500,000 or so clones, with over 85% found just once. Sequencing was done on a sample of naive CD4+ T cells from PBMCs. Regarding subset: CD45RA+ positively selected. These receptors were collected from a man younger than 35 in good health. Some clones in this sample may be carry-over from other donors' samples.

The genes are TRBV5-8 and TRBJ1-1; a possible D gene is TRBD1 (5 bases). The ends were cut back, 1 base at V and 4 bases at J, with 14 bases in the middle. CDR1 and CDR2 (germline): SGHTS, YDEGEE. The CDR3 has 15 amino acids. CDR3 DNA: TGTGCCAGCAGCTTGTACCCAGGGATGGGCACTGAAGCTTTCTTT. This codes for CASSLYPGMGTEAFF.

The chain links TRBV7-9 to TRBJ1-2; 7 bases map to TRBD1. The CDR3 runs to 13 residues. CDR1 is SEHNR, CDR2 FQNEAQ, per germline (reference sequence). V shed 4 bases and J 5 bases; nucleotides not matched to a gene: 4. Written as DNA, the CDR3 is TGTGCCAGCAGCTCAGGGGGATTGTATGGCTACACCTTC. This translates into CASSSGGLYGYTF.

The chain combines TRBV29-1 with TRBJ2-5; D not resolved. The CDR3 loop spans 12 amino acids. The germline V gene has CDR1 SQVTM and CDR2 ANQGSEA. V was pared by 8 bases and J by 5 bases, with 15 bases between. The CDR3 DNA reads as TGCAGCTCCAGCCCGCAGTGGGAGACCCAGTACTTC. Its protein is CSSSPQWETQYF. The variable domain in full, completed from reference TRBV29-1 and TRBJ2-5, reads SAVISQKPSRDICQRGTSLTIQCQVDSQVTMMFWYRQQPGQSLTLIATANQGSEATYESGFVIDKFPISRPNLTFSTLTVSNMSPEDSSIYLCSSSPQWETQYFGPGTRLLVL.

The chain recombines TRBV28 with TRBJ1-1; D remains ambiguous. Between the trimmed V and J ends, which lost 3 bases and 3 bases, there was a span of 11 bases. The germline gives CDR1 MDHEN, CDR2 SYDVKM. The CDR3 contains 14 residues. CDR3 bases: TGTGCCAGCAGTTTCCAGAGGGAGTACACTGAAGCTTTCTTT. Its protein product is CASSFQREYTEAFF.

DNA of the CDR3: TGTGCCAGCAGTCTTCAAAGACAGGGAGTTTCTGGCAATCAGCCCCAGCATTTT. The encoded protein is CASSLQRQGVSGNQPQHF. The chain couples TRBV28 to TRBJ1-5, with 7 nucleotides matching TRBD1. The germline gives CDR1 MDHEN, CDR2 SYDVKM. Trimming removed 5 bases from V and 2 bases from J; junction bases left unmatched: 15. CDR3 length: 18 amino acids.

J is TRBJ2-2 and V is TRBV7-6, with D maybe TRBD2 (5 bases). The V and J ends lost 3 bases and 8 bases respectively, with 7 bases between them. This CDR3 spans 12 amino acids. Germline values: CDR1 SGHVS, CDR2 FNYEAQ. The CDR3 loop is CASSFQRGELFF. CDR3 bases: TGTGCCAGCAGCTTCCAGCGGGGGGAGCTGTTTTTT.

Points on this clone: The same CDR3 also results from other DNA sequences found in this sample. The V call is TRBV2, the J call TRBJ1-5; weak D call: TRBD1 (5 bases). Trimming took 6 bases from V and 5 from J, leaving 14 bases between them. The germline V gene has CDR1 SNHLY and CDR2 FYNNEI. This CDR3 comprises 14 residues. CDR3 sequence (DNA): TGTGCCAGCAGCGGGGGACGGGGTGATCAGCCCCAGCATTTT. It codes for CASSGGRGDQPQHF.

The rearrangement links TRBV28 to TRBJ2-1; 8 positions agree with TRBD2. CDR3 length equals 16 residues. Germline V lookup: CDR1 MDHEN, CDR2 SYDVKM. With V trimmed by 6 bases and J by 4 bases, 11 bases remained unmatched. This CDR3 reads CASSLITSGEYNEQFF. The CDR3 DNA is TGTGCCAGCAGCCTCATTACTAGCGGAGAATACAATGAGCAGTTCTTC.

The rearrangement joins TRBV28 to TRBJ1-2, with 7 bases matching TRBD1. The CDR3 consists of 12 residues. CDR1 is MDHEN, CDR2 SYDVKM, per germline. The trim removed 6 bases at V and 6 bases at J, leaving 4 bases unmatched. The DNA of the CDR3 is TGTGCCAGCAGGGGGACAGTGGATGGCTACACCTTC. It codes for CASRGTVDGYTF.

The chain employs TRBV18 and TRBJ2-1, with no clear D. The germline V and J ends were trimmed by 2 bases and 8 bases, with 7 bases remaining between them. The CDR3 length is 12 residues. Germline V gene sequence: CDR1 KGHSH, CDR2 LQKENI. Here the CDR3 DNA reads TGTGCCAGCTCACCAGTGAACTATGAGCAGTTCTTC. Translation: CASSPVNYEQFF.

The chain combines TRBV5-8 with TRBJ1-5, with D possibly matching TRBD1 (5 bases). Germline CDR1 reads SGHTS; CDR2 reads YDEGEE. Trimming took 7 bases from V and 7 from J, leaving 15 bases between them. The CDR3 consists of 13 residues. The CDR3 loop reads CASSGRGGQPQHF. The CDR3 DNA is TGTGCCAGCTCCGGGAGGGGAGGCCAGCCCCAGCATTTT. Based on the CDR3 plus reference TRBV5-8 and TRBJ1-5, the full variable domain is EAGVTQSPTHLIKTRGQQATLRCSPISGHTSVYWYQQALGLGLQFLLWYDEGEERNRGNFPPRFSGRQFPNYSSELNVNALELEDSALYLCASSGRGGQPQHFGDGTRLSIL.

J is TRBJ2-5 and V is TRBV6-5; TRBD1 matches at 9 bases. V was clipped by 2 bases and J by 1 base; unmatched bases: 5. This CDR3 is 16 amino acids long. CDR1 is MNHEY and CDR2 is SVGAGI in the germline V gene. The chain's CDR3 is CASSYATGGSQETQYF. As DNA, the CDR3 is TGTGCCAGCAGTTACGCGACAGGGGGTTCCCAAGAGACCCAGTACTTC.

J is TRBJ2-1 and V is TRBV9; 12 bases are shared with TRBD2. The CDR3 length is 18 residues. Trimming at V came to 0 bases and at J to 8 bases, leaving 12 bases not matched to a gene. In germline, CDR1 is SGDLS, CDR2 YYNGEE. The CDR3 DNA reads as TGTGCCAGCAGCGTAGGAACTATGGCTAGCGGGAGGGGCGATGAGCAGTTCTTC. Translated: CASSVGTMASGRGDEQFF.

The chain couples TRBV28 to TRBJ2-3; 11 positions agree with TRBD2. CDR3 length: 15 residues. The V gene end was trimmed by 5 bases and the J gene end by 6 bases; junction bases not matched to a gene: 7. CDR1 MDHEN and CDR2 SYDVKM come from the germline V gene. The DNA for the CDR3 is TGTGCCAGCAGTGTTAGCGGGAGGGCCCTCGATACGCAGTATTTT. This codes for CASSVSGRALDTQYF.

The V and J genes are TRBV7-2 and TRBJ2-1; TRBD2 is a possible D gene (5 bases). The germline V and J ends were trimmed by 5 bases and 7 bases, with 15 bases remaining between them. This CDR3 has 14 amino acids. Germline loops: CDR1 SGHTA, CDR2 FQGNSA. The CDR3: CASSTSATGNEQFF. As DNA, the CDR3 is TGTGCCAGCAGCACTAGTGCAACGGGAAATGAGCAGTTCTTC.

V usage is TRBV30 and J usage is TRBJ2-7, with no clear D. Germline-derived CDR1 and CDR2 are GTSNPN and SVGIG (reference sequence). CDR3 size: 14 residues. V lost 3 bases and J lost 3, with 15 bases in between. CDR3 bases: TGTGCCTGGAGCCGGTTTCACGGCCGCTACGAGCAGTACTTC. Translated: CAWSRFHGRYEQYF.

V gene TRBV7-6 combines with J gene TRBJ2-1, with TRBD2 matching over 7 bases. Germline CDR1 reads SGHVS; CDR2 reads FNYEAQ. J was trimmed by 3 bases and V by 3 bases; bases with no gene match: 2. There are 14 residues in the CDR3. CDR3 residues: CASSFASGYNEQFF. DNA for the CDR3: TGTGCCAGCAGCTTCGCTAGCGGCTACAATGAGCAGTTCTTC.

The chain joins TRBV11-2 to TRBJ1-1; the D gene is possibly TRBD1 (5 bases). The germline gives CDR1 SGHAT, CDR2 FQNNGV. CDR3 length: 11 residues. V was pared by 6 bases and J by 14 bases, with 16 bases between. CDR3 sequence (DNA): TGTGCCAGCAGATCCCGGGGGGGGAACTTCTTT. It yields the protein CASRSRGGNFF.

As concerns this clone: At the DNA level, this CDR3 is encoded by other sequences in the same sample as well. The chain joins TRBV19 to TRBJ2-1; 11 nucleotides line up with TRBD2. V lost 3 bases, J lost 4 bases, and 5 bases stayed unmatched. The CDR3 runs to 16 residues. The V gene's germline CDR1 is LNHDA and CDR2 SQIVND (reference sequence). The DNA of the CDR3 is TGTGCCAGTAGTATTCCGGGACTAGCGGATTACAATGAGCAGTTCTTC. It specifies CASSIPGLADYNEQFF.

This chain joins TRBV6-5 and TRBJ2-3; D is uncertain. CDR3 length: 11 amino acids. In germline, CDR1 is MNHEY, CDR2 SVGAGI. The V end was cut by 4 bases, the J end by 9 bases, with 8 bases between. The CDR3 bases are TGTGCCAGCAGTTCCGAAGGAACGCAGTATTTT. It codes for CASSSEGTQYF.

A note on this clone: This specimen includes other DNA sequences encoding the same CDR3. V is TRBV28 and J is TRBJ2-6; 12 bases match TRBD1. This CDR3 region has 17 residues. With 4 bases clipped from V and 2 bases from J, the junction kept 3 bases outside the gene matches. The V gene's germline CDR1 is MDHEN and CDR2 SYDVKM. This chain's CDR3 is CASSSGTGGTGANVLTF. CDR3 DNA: TGTGCCAGCAGTTCCGGGACAGGGGGCACTGGGGCCAACGTCCTGACTTTC.